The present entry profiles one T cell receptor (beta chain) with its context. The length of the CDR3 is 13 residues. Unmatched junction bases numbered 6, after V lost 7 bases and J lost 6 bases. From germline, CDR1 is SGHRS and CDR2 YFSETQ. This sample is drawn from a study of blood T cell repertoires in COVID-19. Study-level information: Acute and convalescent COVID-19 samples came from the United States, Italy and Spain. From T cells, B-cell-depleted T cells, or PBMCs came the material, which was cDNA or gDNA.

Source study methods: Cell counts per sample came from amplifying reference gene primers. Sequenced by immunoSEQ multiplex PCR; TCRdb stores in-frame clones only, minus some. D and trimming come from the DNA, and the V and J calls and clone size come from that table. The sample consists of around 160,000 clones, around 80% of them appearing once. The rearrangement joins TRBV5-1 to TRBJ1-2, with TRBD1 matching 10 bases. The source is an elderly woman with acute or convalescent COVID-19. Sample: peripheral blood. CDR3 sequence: CASAGTGADGYTF. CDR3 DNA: TGCGCCAGCGCCGGGACAGGGGCTGATGGCTACACCTTC.